This entry lists 31 T cell receptor beta chains sequenced from one sample in a study of blood T cell repertoires in COVID-19. Libraries were prepared by immunoSEQ multiplex PCR; TCRdb keeps only in-frame clonotypes and omits some of them. The table has approximately 93,000 clones, 88% seen once. What was sequenced was peripheral blood. Receptors were obtained from a man between 60 and 75 years old with acute or convalescent COVID-19.

The gene calls are TRBV5-6 and TRBJ2-1, with 11 positions matching TRBD2. The CDR3 has 16 residues. Trimming at V came to 1 base and at J to 4 bases, leaving 4 bases not matched to a gene. Germline V gene lookup returns CDR1 SGHDT and CDR2 YYEEEE. CDR3 DNA sequence: TGTGCCAGCAGCTTGAGGGCTAGCGGGGGGTACAATGAGCAGTTCTTC. Its translation: CASSLRASGGYNEQFF.

CDR3 nucleotide sequence: TGTGCCAGCAGTTACGGTGGTTCGGATGGCTACACCTTC. Amino acids: CASSYGGSDGYTF. The V gene is TRBV6-5, the J gene TRBJ1-2; D call uncertain. From germline, CDR1 is MNHEY and CDR2 SVGAGI. V dropped 2 bases and J dropped 6 bases, with 10 bases sitting between them. CDR3 length: 13 residues.

The genes are TRBV7-9 and TRBJ2-1, with a tentative D call TRBD2 (5 bases). V lost 5 bases and J lost 14, with 16 bases in between. Germline loops: CDR1 SEHNR, CDR2 FQNEAQ (reference sequence). There are 12 residues in the CDR3. The CDR3 is CASSPPGPEEFF. In DNA form, the CDR3 reads TGTGCCAGCAGCCCCCCCGGGCCGGAGGAGTTCTTC.

This chain uses TRBV29-1 with TRBJ2-2, with 10 bases that match TRBD2. Germline V lookup: CDR1 SQVTM, CDR2 ANQGSEA. The CDR3 has 14 residues. V was clipped by 4 bases and J by 2 bases; unmatched bases: 1. CDR3: CSVGLAGNTGELFF. CDR3 in DNA: TGCAGCGTTGGACTAGCGGGTAACACCGGGGAGCTGTTTTTT.

This chain joins TRBV12-3 or TRBV12-4 and TRBJ2-1, with a weak D call TRBD2 (6 bases). V lost 5 bases, J lost 6 bases, and 11 bases lay in between. The CDR3 runs to 13 residues. The CDR3 bases are TGTGCCAGCAGTCCGGGAGCTGTCAATGAGCAGTTCTTC. Its protein product is CASSPGAVNEQFF.

This clone has only a few counts. V is TRBV27 and J is TRBJ1-1, with D perhaps matching TRBD1 (6 bases). V was clipped by 5 bases and J by 1 base, with 14 bases between them. The CDR3 runs to 15 residues. Germline-derived CDR1 and CDR2 are MNHEY and SMNVEV (reference sequence). CDR3 in DNA: TGTGCCAGCAGTCGCAGGGGTGGGGCGAACACTGAAGCTTTCTTT. Translating gives CASSRRGGANTEAFF.

The genes are TRBV30 and TRBJ2-7; 9 positions match TRBD1. CDR1 GTSNPN and CDR2 SVGIG come from the germline V gene (reference sequence). This CDR3 has 14 amino acids. Trimming took 0 bases from V and 8 from J; bases not matched to a gene: 8. CDR3 sequence reads: CAWSVRGQGGKQYF. The CDR3 coding sequence is TGTGCCTGGAGTGTAAGGGGACAGGGTGGTAAGCAGTACTTC.

The chain combines TRBV12-3 or TRBV12-4 with TRBJ2-1, with D perhaps TRBD2 (6 bases). V was trimmed by 8 bases and J by 6 bases, leaving 14 bases between them. The CDR3 has 13 residues. CDR3 sequence: CASRRLDTNEQFF. CDR3 sequence (DNA): TGTGCCAGCCGGCGACTAGACACCAATGAGCAGTTCTTC.

V is TRBV5-1 and J is TRBJ2-1; TRBD2 might be the D (5 bases). CDR3 length: 13 amino acids. V was cut by 5 bases and J by 6 bases, with 12 bases left in between. Germline lookup yields CDR1 SGHRS and CDR2 YFSETQ. The CDR3: CASSHGLSNEQFF. The CDR3 DNA follows: TGCGCCAGCAGTCACGGACTGAGCAATGAGCAGTTCTTC.

J is TRBJ1-1 and V is TRBV5-1; 7 bases match TRBD1. The CDR3 spans 16 residues. V shed 5 bases and J 7 bases; nucleotides not matched to a gene: 17. CDR1 and CDR2 from the germline V gene are SGHRS and YFSETQ. In DNA, the CDR3 is TGCGCCAGCAGTCCTAACCTCGGACAGGCACTTAATGAAGCTTTCTTT. It yields the protein CASSPNLGQALNEAFF.

The V and J genes are TRBV5-1 and TRBJ2-1; 8 positions agree with TRBD2. There are 16 residues in the CDR3. The ends lost 0 bases at V and 5 bases at J; junction bases unmatched: 7. In germline, CDR1 is SGHRS, CDR2 YFSETQ. In nucleotides, the CDR3 is TGCGCCAGCAGCTTGGCCGGGGGGGCCCTAAACAATGAGCAGTTCTTC. It encodes CASSLAGGALNNEQFF.

V is TRBV14 and J is TRBJ1-2; D uncertain. V was clipped by 4 bases and J by 3 bases, with 9 bases between them. Germline lookup yields CDR1 SGHDN and CDR2 FVKESK. The CDR3 length is 13 residues. Here the CDR3 DNA reads TGTGCCAGCAGCCCGAGTGCCTACTATGGCTACACCTTC. It yields the protein CASSPSAYYGYTF.

The count of this clone is one. The rearrangement uses TRBV6-5 and TRBJ1-1, with D maybe TRBD1 (6 bases). Trimming removed 8 bases from V and 0 bases from J, with 13 bases in between. CDR1 is MNHEY and CDR2 is SVGAGI in the germline V gene. This CDR3 comprises 14 residues. The CDR3, as DNA: TGTGCCAGCGCTGGATGGGGGCTGAACACTGAAGCTTTCTTT. This sequence encodes CASAGWGLNTEAFF.

CDR3 protein: CASSLKTSQFSYEQYF. In nucleotides, the CDR3 is TGTGCCAGCAGCTTAAAGACATCACAGTTCTCCTACGAGCAGTACTTC. J is TRBJ2-7 and V is TRBV11-1; D not certain. V dropped 2 bases and J dropped 0 bases, with 14 bases sitting between them. This CDR3 contains 16 residues. Germline V gene sequence: CDR1 SGHAT, CDR2 FQDESV (reference sequence).

This chain connects TRBV5-4 to TRBJ1-6; TRBD1 is a possible D gene (6 bases). This CDR3 contains 14 residues. Germline CDR1 SGHNT, CDR2 YYREEE (reference sequence). The V and J ends lost 6 bases and 7 bases respectively, with 14 bases between them. In DNA form, the CDR3 reads TGTGCCAGCAATATACAGGGCACCAATTCACCCCTCCACTTT. Its translation: CASNIQGTNSPLHF.

The gene calls are TRBV2 and TRBJ2-2; TRBD2 matches at 7 bases. Per germline, CDR1 SNHLY and CDR2 FYNNEI. This CDR3 has 15 amino acids. J was trimmed by 4 bases and V by 5 bases; bases with no gene match: 7. This chain's CDR3 is CASSLTSLATGELFF. The DNA for the CDR3 is TGTGCCAGCAGTTTGACTAGCCTGGCCACCGGGGAGCTGTTTTTT.

Only a few counts were recorded for this clone. This chain connects TRBV10-1 to TRBJ1-4, with D maybe TRBD1 (5 bases). V was trimmed by 2 bases and J by 10 bases, leaving 14 bases between them. Germline V gives CDR1 WNHNN, CDR2 SYGVQD (reference sequence). The CDR3 sequence is 14 residues long. CDR3 in DNA: TGCGCCAGCAGTGAGCGGCTTGGAAGGGGAAAACTGTTTTTT. Translation: CASSERLGRGKLFF.

The V call is TRBV29-1, the J call TRBJ2-3, with 10 bases matching TRBD1. Unmatched junction bases numbered 14, after V lost 6 bases and J lost 2 bases. There are 17 residues in the CDR3. Germline lookup yields CDR1 SQVTM and CDR2 ANQGSEA. This CDR3 is CSVSLRTGGFSTDTQYF. CDR3 DNA: TGCAGCGTATCACTAAGGACAGGGGGATTTTCCACAGATACGCAGTATTTT.

The chain links TRBV9 to TRBJ2-6; 8 positions match TRBD1. Per germline, CDR1 SGDLS and CDR2 YYNGEE. V shed 4 bases and J 2 bases; nucleotides not matched to a gene: 8. The CDR3 is 17 amino acids. The CDR3, as DNA: TGTGCCAGCAGCCCCACAGGGGGTCGGGCTGGGGCCAACGTCCTGACTTTC. It is translated as CASSPTGGRAGANVLTF. Looking up the rest from reference TRBV9 and TRBJ2-6 gives the full variable domain: DSGVTQTPKHLITATGQRVTLRCSPRSGDLSVYWYQQSLDQGLQFLIQYYNGEERAKGNILERFSAQQFPDLHSELNLSSLELGDSALYFCASSPTGGRAGANVLTFGAGSRLTVL.

This clone was detected only once. The rearrangement joins TRBV11-3 to TRBJ2-1; a possible D gene is TRBD2 (5 bases). CDR3 size: 16 residues. Trimming cost V 1 base and J 8 bases, with 18 bases left between them. Per germline, CDR1 SGHNT and CDR2 YENEEA. CDR3: CASSLGAGHAGDEQFF. In DNA form, the CDR3 reads TGTGCCAGCAGCTTAGGGGCGGGCCACGCCGGGGATGAGCAGTTCTTC.

This chain connects TRBV5-1 to TRBJ1-3, with D uncertain. The CDR3 is 16 amino acids. Germline CDR1 is SGHRS and CDR2 is YFSETQ. V dropped 4 bases and J dropped 3 bases, with 17 bases sitting between them. Here the CDR3 reads CASSIGSSGSGNTIYF. The CDR3, as DNA: TGCGCCAGCAGCATAGGATCGTCGGGAAGTGGAAACACCATATATTTT. The full variable domain, rest sourced from reference TRBV5-1 and TRBJ1-3, is KAGVTQTPRYLIKTRGQQVTLSCSPISGHRSVSWYQQTPGQGLQFLFEYFSETQRNKGNFPGRFSGRQFSNSRSEMNVSTLELGDSALYLCASSIGSSGSGNTIYFGEGSWLTVV.

The chain is built from TRBV4-1 and TRBJ1-5; D may be TRBD1 (5 bases). Trimming cost V 1 base and J 5 bases, with 12 bases left between them. CDR1 is MGHRA and CDR2 is YSYEKL in the germline V gene. The CDR3 totals 15 residues. CDR3 in amino acids: CASSQVGAGDQPQHF. The CDR3 bases are TGCGCCAGCAGCCAAGTAGGGGCAGGCGATCAGCCCCAGCATTTT.

V usage is TRBV24-1 and J usage is TRBJ2-3; 7 bases agree with TRBD2. The trim removed 2 bases at V and 4 bases at J, leaving 2 bases unmatched. The CDR3 sequence is 14 residues long. CDR1 and CDR2 from the germline V gene are KGHDR and SFDVKD. The CDR3 coding sequence is TGTGCCACCAGTGATTCTCGGGGGGCAGATACGCAGTATTTT. It is translated as CATSDSRGADTQYF.

This rearrangement joins TRBV9 to TRBJ1-4, with D uncertain. Per the germline V gene, CDR1 is SGDLS and CDR2 is YYNGEE. This CDR3 contains 14 residues. Trimming pared 3 bases from V and 6 bases from J, leaving 12 bases between. CDR3: CASSGGRWDEKLFF. DNA of the CDR3: TGTGCCAGCAGCGGTGGGAGGTGGGATGAAAAACTGTTTTTT.

The chain links TRBV29-1 to TRBJ2-3; D remains ambiguous. The V and J ends lost 5 bases and 1 base respectively, with 7 bases between them. Germline loops: CDR1 SQVTM, CDR2 ANQGSEA. The CDR3 has 12 amino acids. The CDR3 DNA is TGCAGCGTTAGTAGCCGCACAGATACGCAGTATTTT. Translation gives CSVSSRTDTQYF.

V gene TRBV9 combines with J gene TRBJ2-7; D is perhaps TRBD1 (5 bases). This CDR3 has 15 amino acids. CDR1 and CDR2 (germline): SGDLS, YYNGEE. Trimming took off 6 bases at V and 7 bases at J, with 23 bases between the two ends. The CDR3 here is CASNPGQSAFGEQYF. Here the CDR3 DNA reads TGTGCCAGCAACCCAGGGCAATCTGCCTTTGGGGAGCAGTACTTC.

This clone has just one count. The chain joins TRBV19 to TRBJ1-2, with 10 positions matching TRBD1. This CDR3 region has 16 residues. Germline trimming cut 3 bases from V and 6 bases from J; bases unmatched to any gene: 10. Germline V gene lookup returns CDR1 LNHDA and CDR2 SQIVND (reference sequence). The CDR3 nucleotides read TGTGCCAGTAGTATTACAAGGACAGGGGGTCGGGATGGCTACACCTTC. This sequence encodes CASSITRTGGRDGYTF.

Comments on this clone: The limits of the CDR3 on the DNA are not certain, so only TCRdb's listed CDR3 is given. The chain employs TRBV19 and TRBJ1-5; TRBD1 is taken as the D call from the table, unchecked against the DNA. Germline CDR1 LNHDA, CDR2 SQIVND (reference sequence). Both ends counted, the CDR3 spans 14 residues. CDR3 region: CASTSVQALQPQHF.

The J gene is TRBJ2-5, the V gene TRBV7-2, with 7 nucleotides matching TRBD1. Germline V gene sequence: CDR1 SGHTA, CDR2 FQGNSA. This CDR3 region has 14 residues. V shed 5 bases, J shed 10 bases, and the junction held 13 bases outside the gene matches. The CDR3 DNA follows: TGTGCCAGCAGCCGGGGACAGCCACCTACGCTCCAGTACTTC. Amino acids: CASSRGQPPTLQYF.

The rearrangement links TRBV23-1 to TRBJ1-1; weak D call: TRBD1 (5 bases). TRBV23-1 qualifies as an ORF whose function is uncertain. Trimming left V 11 bases short and J 2 bases short, with 12 bases between. The CDR3 has 12 amino acids. The CDR3 is CAGTGGNTEAFF. CDR3 DNA sequence: TGCGCCGGAACCGGGGGTAACACTGAAGCTTTCTTT.

The CDR3 protein is CAWSTGLNEKLFF. CDR3 coding DNA: TGTGCCTGGAGTACAGGGCTTAATGAAAAACTGTTTTTT. The chain links TRBV30 to TRBJ1-4, with D maybe TRBD1 (6 bases). The V gene's germline CDR1 is GTSNPN and CDR2 SVGIG (reference sequence). The CDR3 is 13 amino acids. V dropped 2 bases and J dropped 4 bases, with 8 bases sitting between them.